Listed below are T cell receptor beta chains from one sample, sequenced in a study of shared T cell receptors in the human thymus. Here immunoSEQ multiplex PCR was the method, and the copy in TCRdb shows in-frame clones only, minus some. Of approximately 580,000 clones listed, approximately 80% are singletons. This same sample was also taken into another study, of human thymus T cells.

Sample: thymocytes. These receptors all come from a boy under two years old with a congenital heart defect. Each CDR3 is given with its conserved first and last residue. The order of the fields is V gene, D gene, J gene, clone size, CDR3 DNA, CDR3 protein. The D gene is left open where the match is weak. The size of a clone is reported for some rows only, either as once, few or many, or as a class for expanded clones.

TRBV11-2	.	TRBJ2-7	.	TGTGCCAGCAGCTTAGTTACAGGGATCAACGAGCAGTACTTC	CASSLVTGINEQYF
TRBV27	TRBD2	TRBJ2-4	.	TGTGCCAGCAGTGCCCCGGGGGGAAACATTCAGTACTTC	CASSAPGGNIQYF
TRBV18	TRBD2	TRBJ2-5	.	TGTGCCAGCTCACCACTCTGCCTAGCGGGAGGCGGGCCTTTGGGGGAGACCCAGTACTTC	CASSPLCLAGGGPLGETQYF
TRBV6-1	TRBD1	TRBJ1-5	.	TGTGCCAGCAGTGAACAGAGGGGACAGGGTTTGAGTCAGCCCCAGCATTTT	CASSEQRGQGLSQPQHF
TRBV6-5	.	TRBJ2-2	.	TGTGCCAGCAGTGACCAGAGCGCCACCGGGGAGCTGTTTTTT	CASSDQSATGELFF
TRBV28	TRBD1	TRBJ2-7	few	TGTGCCAGCAGTTTATGCAGGGACAGGGACCACGAGCAGTACTTC	CASSLCRDRDHEQYF
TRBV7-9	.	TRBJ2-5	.	TGTGCCAGCAGCTTCGGAGGGCAACAAGAGACCCAGTACTTC	CASSFGGQQETQYF
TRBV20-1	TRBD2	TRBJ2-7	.	TGCAGTGCAGCGGGGGCTGGGGAGCAGTACTTC	CSAAGAGEQYF
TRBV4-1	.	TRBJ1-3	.	TGCGCCAGCAGCCAACCGACGGCAGGGATCGCCCTCGATACCGGAAACACCATATATTTT	CASSQPTAGIALDTGNTIYF
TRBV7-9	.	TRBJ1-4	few	TGTGCCAGCAGCTTGAGGACACGGTCTAATGAAAAACTGTTTTTT	CASSLRTRSNEKLFF
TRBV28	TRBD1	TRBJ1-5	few	TGTGCCAGCAGCCGACAGGGAAGTCAGCCCCAGCATTTT	CASSRQGSQPQHF
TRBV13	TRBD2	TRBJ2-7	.	TGTGCCAGCAGCTTTGGTCCCGAACTGGGACTAGCGGGCCACTACGAGCAGTACTTC	CASSFGPELGLAGHYEQYF
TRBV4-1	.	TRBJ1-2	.	TGCGCCAGCAGCGGACAGTCACACACCTTC	CASSGQSHTF
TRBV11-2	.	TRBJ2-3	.	TGTGCCAGCAACTACCAGACTGGCACAGATACGCAGTATTTT	CASNYQTGTDTQYF
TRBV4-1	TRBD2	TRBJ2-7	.	TGCGCCAGCAGCCAAGATGCTAGCGGGAGGGATTCCTACGAGCAGTACTTC	CASSQDASGRDSYEQYF
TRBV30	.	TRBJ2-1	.	TGTGCCTGGGGTTTAAAGCGGAAGAGCTCCTACAATGAGCAGTTCTTC	CAWGLKRKSSYNEQFF
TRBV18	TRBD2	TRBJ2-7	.	TGTGCCAGCTCCTCGACTAGCGGGAAGTACGAGCAGTACTTC	CASSSTSGKYEQYF
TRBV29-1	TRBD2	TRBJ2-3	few	TGCAGCGTCGCGGGGACTAGCGGGACAGATACGCAGTATTTT	CSVAGTSGTDTQYF
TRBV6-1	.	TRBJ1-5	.	TGTGCCAGCAGCCGGGAGGTAGGTCAGCCCCAGCATTTT	CASSREVGQPQHF
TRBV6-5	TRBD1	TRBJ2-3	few	TGTGCCAGCAGTTACCGGGACAGGGGTTCGGATACGCAGTATTTT	CASSYRDRGSDTQYF
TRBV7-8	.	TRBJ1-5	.	TGTGCCAGCAGCTTACATCCCCAAGGACCAGGGTCCAATCAGCCCCAGCATTTT	CASSLHPQGPGSNQPQHF
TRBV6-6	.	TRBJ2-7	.	TGTGCCAGCAGTTACTACGACAGGTTTTGCTACGAGCAGTACTTC	CASSYYDRFCYEQYF
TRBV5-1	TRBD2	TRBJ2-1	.	TGCGCCAGCAGCCCTCCCGGGCTAGCGGGGGCCCCTCCCTACAATGAGCAGTTCTTC	CASSPPGLAGAPPYNEQFF
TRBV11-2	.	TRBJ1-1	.	TGTGCCAGCAGCTTAAATCTCCACAGTTATGAAGCTTTCTTT	CASSLNLHSYEAFF
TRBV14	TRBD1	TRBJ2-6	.	TGTGCCAGCAGCCAACGGGGACAGGGGGCAACATCCGGGGCCAACGTCCTGACTTTC	CASSQRGQGATSGANVLTF
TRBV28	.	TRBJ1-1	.	TGTGCCAGCAGTTTAAGGGAGACCTGCGGGAAGAACACTGAAGCTTTCTTT	CASSLRETCGKNTEAFF
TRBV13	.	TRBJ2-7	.	TGTGCCAGCAGCCCGTCCTACGAGCAGTACTTC	CASSPSYEQYF
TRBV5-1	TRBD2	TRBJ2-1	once	TGCGCCAGCAGCTTGATGGCTAGCGGGACCTCCTACAATGAGCAGTTCTTC	CASSLMASGTSYNEQFF
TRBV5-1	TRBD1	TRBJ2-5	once	TGCGCCAGCAGCTTCAACAGGGGGCCAGAGACCCAGTACTTC	CASSFNRGPETQYF
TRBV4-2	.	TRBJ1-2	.	TGTGCCAGCAGCCAAGATTTTGGGGGCCCAGCTAACTATGGCTACACCTTC	CASSQDFGGPANYGYTF
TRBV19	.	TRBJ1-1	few	TGTGCCAGTAGCAGAGACCGGGACAAGACGTTTCAAAGCACTGAAGCTTTCTTT	CASSRDRDKTFQSTEAFF
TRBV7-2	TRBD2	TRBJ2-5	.	TGTGCCAGCAGCTTGGGGAGAGCGGGGGGTGTGGAGACCCAGTACTTC	CASSLGRAGGVETQYF
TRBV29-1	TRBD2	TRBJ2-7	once	TGCAGCGTTCGAAGGCGGGGGACCTACGAGCAGTACTTC	CSVRRRGTYEQYF
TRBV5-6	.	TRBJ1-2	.	TGTGCCAGCAGCTTAATTGTCGACAACATTTATAACTATGGCTACACCTTC	CASSLIVDNIYNYGYTF
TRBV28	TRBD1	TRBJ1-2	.	TGTGCCAGCACCCAAACAGGGGCCGCCAACTATGGCTACACCTTC	CASTQTGAANYGYTF
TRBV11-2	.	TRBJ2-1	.	TGTGCCAGCAGCTTTTGCGGGCCCTACAATGAGCAGTTCTTC	CASSFCGPYNEQFF
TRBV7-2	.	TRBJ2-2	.	TGTGCCAGCAGCTTAGTCGGGGTAGGGGAGCTGTTTTTT	CASSLVGVGELFF
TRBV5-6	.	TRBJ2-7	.	TGTGCCAGCAGCCCGAGGCCCAGGGGCTCCTACGAGCAGTACTTC	CASSPRPRGSYEQYF
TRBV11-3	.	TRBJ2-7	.	TGTGCCAGCAGCAAGGGGGGGTTTTACGAGCAGTACTTC	CASSKGGFYEQYF
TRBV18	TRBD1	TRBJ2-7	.	TGTGCCAGCTCCCCCTACCAAGACAGGGTCGAGCAGTACTTC	CASSPYQDRVEQYF
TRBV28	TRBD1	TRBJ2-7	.	TGTGCCAGCAGTTTGAGGCCACCGGAACCGGGACAGGGAGGAATGGAGTACTTC	CASSLRPPEPGQGGMEYF
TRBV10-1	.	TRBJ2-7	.	TGCGCCAGCAGTAAAGCGTTAGCCCGTTTTTCCTACGAGCAGTACTTC	CASSKALARFSYEQYF
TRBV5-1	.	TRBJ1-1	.	TGCGCCAGCGCGACATACACTGAAGCTTTCTTT	CASATYTEAFF
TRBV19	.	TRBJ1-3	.	TGTGCCGGCTCGGGAGCCGGAAACACCATATATTTT	CAGSGAGNTIYF
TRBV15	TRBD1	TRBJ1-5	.	TGTGCCACCAGCGGTAGGACAGGGACCAATCAGCCCCAGCATTTT	CATSGRTGTNQPQHF
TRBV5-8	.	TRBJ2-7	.	TGTGCCAGCAGCTTGGGACTAGGCTACGAGCAGTACTTC	CASSLGLGYEQYF